This T cell receptor beta chain stems from a study of blood T cell repertoires in COVID-19. Study details: The United States, Italy and Spain supplied acute and convalescent COVID-19 samples.

Germline V gene data show CDR1 as SGHVS and CDR2 as FNYEAQ. V was trimmed by 6 bases and J by 7 bases, leaving 22 bases between them. The CDR3 runs to 16 residues. Some clones are missing from TCRdb's copy, which holds only in-frame ones; the method was immunoSEQ multiplex PCR. The table includes roughly 190,000 clones, 84% detected once. The J gene is TRBJ2-1, the V gene TRBV7-6; D may be TRBD2 (5 bases). Sample: PBMCs or T cells enriched from blood (not recorded which). This TCR was sampled from a young woman who had been exposed to COVID-19. CDR3: CASSLAQAEALNEQFF. The CDR3 region has the DNA TGTGCCAGCAGTCTCGCTCAGGCGGAGGCGTTGAATGAGCAGTTCTTC.